This TCR beta chain was identified in a study of blood T cell repertoires in COVID-19. This CDR3 comprises 13 residues. Trimming shortened V by 2 bases and J by 5 bases, and 6 bases separated the two germline ends. The germline V gene has CDR1 SNHLY and CDR2 FYNNEI. A single count supports this clone. Authors' processing steps: Using reference gene primer amplification, nucleated cell counts were estimated. Sequencing used immunoSEQ multiplex PCR; TCRdb keeps in-frame clones, though not all of them. The V and J calls and clone size are taken from that table; D and trimming were inferred from the DNA. The profile shows hundreds of thousands of clones, approximately 83% of them singletons.

Specimen: peripheral blood. The receptor was derived from a man between 40 and 49 years old with acute or convalescent COVID-19. This chain connects TRBV2 to TRBJ2-2, with D unclear. CDR3 in amino acids: CASSELQTGELFF. The CDR3 DNA sequence: TGTGCCAGCAGTGAATTGCAGACCGGGGAGCTGTTTTTT. Filled out from reference TRBV2 and TRBJ2-2, the complete variable domain reads EPEVTQTPSHQVTQMGQEVILRCVPISNHLYFYWYRQILGQKVEFLVSFYNNEISEKSEIFDDQFSVERPDGSNFTLKIRSTKLEDSAMYFCASSELQTGELFFGEGSRLTVL.